The 16 T cell receptor beta chains given below trace back to one sample, sequenced in a study of blood T cell repertoires in COVID-19 (dated by TCRdb to the early 2020s). Library preparation employed the immunoSEQ multiplex PCR assay. TCRdb stores this immuneACCESS table with in-frame sequences only. Part of the clones is absent; in the studies checked, under half of the shortfall reflects unresolved V genes, and no reason is known for the rest. The sample table lists 130,000 to 150,000 clones, around 79% of them with a count of one. Of the sample, roughly 4.9% is held by the ten largest clones. The sample comprised peripheral blood. The receptors were gathered from a woman aged 70 to 79 with COVID-19, enrolled during active disease.

This clone was counted between two and nine times. V gene TRBV3-1 (or the pseudogene TRBV3-2) combines with J gene TRBJ2-1; TRBD2 aligns across 7 bases. V lost 4 bases to trimming and J lost 9 bases; unmatched junction nucleotides: 15. Germline-derived CDR1 and CDR2 are LGHDT and YNNKEL (reference sequence). The CDR3 covers 16 residues. The DNA of the CDR3 is TGTGCCAGCAGCCTTTTCTCCGGGACTACCCGCCCTGAGCAGTTCTTC. This translates into CASSLFSGTTRPEQFF.

The CDR3 sequence is CASRRMGQPEQFF. As DNA, the CDR3 is TGTGCCAGCAGGAGGATGGGACAGCCTGAGCAGTTCTTC. V and J are TRBV6-5 and TRBJ2-1; 7 bases line up with TRBD1. Trimming cost V 6 bases and J 9 bases; bases outside gene matches: 8. Germline CDR1 is MNHEY and CDR2 is SVGAGI. The CDR3 totals 13 residues.

This chain links TRBV28 with TRBJ2-7, with D possibly TRBD2 on 6 matching bases. The CDR3 extends over 15 amino acids. Per germline, CDR1 MDHEN and CDR2 SYDVKM. Between the trimmed V and J ends, which lost 4 bases and 3 bases, there was a span of 16 bases. The CDR3 spells CASSYPGSGVYEQYF. The CDR3 DNA is TGTGCCAGCAGTTACCCTGGGTCGGGGGTCTACGAGCAGTACTTC.

This clone appeared a single time. This chain joins TRBV9 and TRBJ2-2; the match to TRBD1 covers 9 bases. This CDR3 has 16 amino acids. Germline V gene data show CDR1 as SGDLS and CDR2 as YYNGEE. Trimming removed 1 base from V and 6 bases from J; junction bases left unmatched: 7. The CDR3 DNA is TGTGCCAGCAGCGTATGGGGGACAGGGTCTCCCGGGGAGCTGTTTTTT. It translates to CASSVWGTGSPGELFF.

This rearrangement joins TRBV5-4 to TRBJ2-7; 10 bases agree with TRBD1. Trimming cost V 3 bases and J 0 bases; bases outside gene matches: 3. The CDR3 runs 15 residues. CDR1 is SGHNT, CDR2 YYREEE, per germline (reference sequence). This CDR3 is CASSWDRGGSYEQYF. In nucleotides, the CDR3 is TGTGCCAGCAGCTGGGACAGGGGTGGCTCCTACGAGCAGTACTTC. Full variable domain (rest looked up from reference TRBV5-4 and TRBJ2-7): ETGVTQSPTHLIKTRGQQVTLRCSSQSGHNTVSWYQQALGQGPQFIFQYYREEENGRGNFPPRFSGLQFPNYSSELNVNALELDDSALYLCASSWDRGGSYEQYFGPGTRLTVT.

The gene calls are TRBV5-1 and TRBJ1-4, with 8 bases that match TRBD1. CDR1 is SGHRS, CDR2 YFSETQ, per germline. The CDR3 has 16 residues. With V trimmed by 4 bases and J by 0 bases, 5 bases remained unmatched. CDR3: CASSRTGNPTNEKLFF. CDR3 coding DNA: TGCGCCAGCAGCCGGACAGGGAACCCAACTAATGAAAAACTGTTTTTT.

The chain carries TRBV7-2 and TRBJ1-2; a weak D match, TRBD1 (5 bases). The CDR3 consists of 14 residues. CDR1 is SGHTA and CDR2 is FQGNSA in the germline V gene. V gave up 1 base and J gave up 2 bases, with 8 bases separating them. CDR3 sequence: CASSLEQANYGYTF. The DNA for the CDR3 is TGTGCCAGCAGCTTAGAACAGGCAAACTATGGCTACACCTTC. The variable domain in full, completed from reference TRBV7-2 and TRBJ1-2, reads GAGVSQSPSNKVTEKGKDVELRCDPISGHTALYWYRQSLGQGLEFLIYFQGNSAPDKSGLPSDRFSAERTGGSVSTLTIQRTQQEDSAVYLCASSLEQANYGYTFGSGTRLTVV.

This clone turned up a few times. The chain links TRBV6-4 to TRBJ1-1; D gene unclear. The CDR3 loop spans 13 amino acids. CDR1 is MRHNA, CDR2 SNTAGT, per germline. Deletions cut 6 bases from V and 0 bases from J, with 8 bases between. CDR3 protein: CASRRGMNTEAFF. The CDR3 bases are TGTGCCAGCAGGCGGGGTATGAACACTGAAGCTTTCTTT.

The CDR3 spells CASSTTDTEAFF. The DNA for the CDR3 is TGTGCCAGCAGCACGACAGACACTGAAGCTTTCTTT. The chain recombines TRBV5-5 with TRBJ1-1; tentatively, D is TRBD1 (5 bases). Deletions cut 4 bases from V and 3 bases from J, with 7 bases between. CDR3 length equals 12 residues. Germline loops: CDR1 SGHKS, CDR2 YYEKEE (reference sequence).

This clone showed up many times. The CDR3 coding sequence is TGTGCCAGCAGCCAACCCTTGGAGAGGAACTATGGCTACACCTTC. It specifies CASSQPLERNYGYTF. V gene TRBV5-6 combines with J gene TRBJ1-2; D unclear. CDR1 and CDR2 from the germline V gene are SGHDT and YYEEEE. CDR3 length equals 15 residues. V was cut by 4 bases and J by 2 bases, with 15 bases left in between.

This rearrangement joins TRBV27 to TRBJ1-5; a weak D match, TRBD1 (5 bases). Germline V gene lookup returns CDR1 MNHEY and CDR2 SMNVEV (reference sequence). The V end lost 2 bases, the J end lost 6 bases, and 20 bases lay between the germline ends. The CDR3 totals 17 residues. The CDR3 here is CASSLNRGTSGSQPQHF. CDR3 coding DNA: TGTGCCAGCAGTTTAAACCGGGGGACCTCAGGAAGTCAGCCCCAGCATTTT.

The chain joins TRBV5-1 to TRBJ2-3; a possible D gene is TRBD2 (7 bases). CDR1 is SGHRS and CDR2 is YFSETQ in the germline V gene. The CDR3 is 17 residues long. V was pared by 4 bases and J by 0 bases, with 18 bases between. The CDR3 sequence is CASSQGGGITSTDTQYF. The DNA of the CDR3 is TGCGCCAGCAGCCAAGGGGGGGGAATTACTAGCACAGATACGCAGTATTTT.

The chain recombines TRBV4-1 with TRBJ2-3; the match to TRBD2 covers 9 bases. The ends lost 3 bases at V and 5 bases at J; junction bases unmatched: 12. The germline CDR1 and CDR2 sequences are MGHRA and YSYEKL. The length of the CDR3 is 17 residues. The CDR3 region has the DNA TGCGCCAGCAGCCACCTCGCTGGGGGACTAGCAGGAGATACGCAGTATTTT. This encodes CASSHLAGGLAGDTQYF.

The chain joins TRBV27 to TRBJ1-2; possible D gene TRBD1, 6 bases. The V and J ends lost 5 bases and 3 bases respectively, with 10 bases between them. The germline gives CDR1 MNHEY, CDR2 SMNVEV (reference sequence). CDR3 size: 13 residues. The CDR3 loop reads CASSVGGYYGYTF. The DNA for the CDR3 is TGTGCCAGCAGTGTAGGGGGTTACTATGGCTACACCTTC.

In its sample, this clone was seen once. The chain is built from TRBV7-9 and TRBJ1-1; the D gene is possibly TRBD1 (5 bases). V dropped 3 bases and J dropped 1 base, with 9 bases sitting between them. The CDR3 extends over 14 amino acids. Germline-derived CDR1 and CDR2 are SEHNR and FQNEAQ (reference sequence). As DNA, the CDR3 is TGTGCCAGCAGCTTGGAGGGGCCGAACACTGAAGCTTTCTTT. Its protein product is CASSLEGPNTEAFF.

The chain employs TRBV7-2 and TRBJ2-7, with D maybe TRBD2 (6 bases). V lost 1 base to trimming and J lost 5 bases, with 21 bases between them. Per germline, CDR1 SGHTA and CDR2 FQGNSA. The CDR3 runs 17 residues. The CDR3: CASSLVPPGLARDEQYF. CDR3 coding DNA: TGTGCCAGCAGCTTAGTGCCCCCGGGACTGGCTAGGGACGAGCAGTACTTC.